Presented here are 17 T cell receptor beta chains from one specimen sequenced in a study of metastatic and nonmetastatic thyroid tumors. TCRdb reprocessed the PCR reads via MiXCR. The table lists tens of thousands of clones, around 20% of them singletons, with 3.8% in the top ten. Prior to thyroid surgery, none of the patients had received any treatment. Sequencing was done on a sample of blood. The receptors come from a male donor with papillary thyroid cancer or a benign thyroid nodule (not recorded which). Some clones in this sample may be carry-over from other donors' samples.

The chain combines TRBV2 with TRBJ1-3; D remains ambiguous. This CDR3 comprises 15 residues. Germline lookup yields CDR1 SNHLY and CDR2 FYNNEI. V lost 8 bases, J lost 1 base, and 15 bases lay in between. CDR3 coding DNA: TGTGCCAGCCGAGCCCCTGTAGGGTCTGGAAACACCATATATTTT. Its translation is CASRAPVGSGNTIYF. The full variable domain, with the rest looked up from reference TRBV2 and TRBJ1-3, is EPEVTQTPSHQVTQMGQEVILRCVPISNHLYFYWYRQILGQKVEFLVSFYNNEISEKSEIFDDQFSVERPDGSNFTLKIRSTKLEDSAMYFCASRAPVGSGNTIYFGEGSWLTVV.

In its sample, this clone is medium-sized (0.01 to 0.1%). J is TRBJ1-6 and V is TRBV6-1; D is uncertain. Germline-derived CDR1 and CDR2 are MNHNS and SASEGT. The V end lost 8 bases, the J end lost 4 bases, and 12 bases lay between the germline ends. CDR3 length: 14 amino acids. The CDR3 loop is CASGRTAYNSPLHF. In DNA form, the CDR3 reads TGTGCCAGCGGGCGGACCGCGTATAATTCACCCCTCCACTTT.

This clone has ten or more counts. The chain has TRBV5-1 and TRBJ2-1; D is possibly TRBD2 (6 bases). Between the trimmed V and J ends, which lost 6 bases and 8 bases, there was a span of 21 bases. Germline assignment: CDR1 SGHRS and CDR2 YFSETQ. The CDR3 spans 15 residues. In nucleotides, the CDR3 is TGCGCCAGCACACTGGGGGACTCCACCAATCATGAGCAGTTCTTC. Its protein product is CASTLGDSTNHEQFF.

This clone was counted only a few times. The chain combines TRBV7-9 with TRBJ2-2; D remains ambiguous. CDR1 SEHNR and CDR2 FQNEAQ come from the germline V gene (reference sequence). Trimming removed 1 base from V and 6 bases from J, with 6 bases in between. This CDR3 has 13 residues. CDR3 residues: CASSLELSGELFF. The CDR3, as DNA: TGTGCCAGCAGCTTAGAGCTCTCCGGGGAGCTGTTTTTT.

This clone showed up just a few times. CDR3 sequence: CAIMPGTAYNEQFF. The CDR3 DNA sequence: TGTGCCATCATGCCGGGGACCGCTTACAATGAGCAGTTCTTC. V usage is TRBV6-1 and J usage is TRBJ2-1, with D perhaps TRBD1 or TRBD2 (5 bases each). Trimming took 10 bases from V and 4 from J, leaving 17 bases between them. The CDR3 covers 14 residues. Germline V gives CDR1 MNHNS, CDR2 SASEGT.

This clone has at least ten counts. The chain couples TRBV12-3 or TRBV12-4 to TRBJ1-1, with 7 bases lining up with TRBD1. The CDR3 consists of 13 residues. J gave up 0 bases and V 10 bases, and 5 bases lay outside the gene matches. This CDR3 reads CATSTGMNTEAFF. The CDR3 coding sequence is TGTGCCACCTCGACAGGGATGAACACTGAAGCTTTCTTT.

The rearrangement uses TRBV20-1 and TRBJ2-1; D may be TRBD1 or TRBD2 (6 bases each). V shed 4 bases and J shed 7 bases, with 8 bases lying between them. CDR1 DFQATT and CDR2 SNEGSKA come from the germline V gene (reference sequence). The CDR3 runs to 11 residues. CDR3 DNA sequence: TGCAGTGCTAAGGGGGGAAATGAGCAGTTCTTC. This encodes CSAKGGNEQFF.

In this sample, this clone is medium-sized (0.01 to 0.1%). The chain carries TRBV9 and TRBJ2-2; tentatively, D is TRBD2 (6 bases). This CDR3 is built from 17 residues. CDR1 SGDLS and CDR2 YYNGEE come from the germline V gene. V lost 4 bases, J lost 2 bases, and 18 bases lay in between. The CDR3 protein is CASSPGVGTLNTGELFF. The DNA of the CDR3 is TGTGCCAGCAGCCCGGGGGTAGGGACGCTTAACACCGGGGAGCTGTTTTTT.

The chain carries TRBV18 and TRBJ2-3, with 10 bases matching TRBD2. Germline values: CDR1 KGHSH, CDR2 LQKENI. The CDR3 sequence is 14 residues long. V shed 3 bases and J 7 bases; nucleotides not matched to a gene: 4. The CDR3 is CASSPPTSGNTQYF. The CDR3 region has the DNA TGTGCCAGCTCACCTCCCACTAGCGGGAATACGCAGTATTTT.

This clone was detected only a few times. V gene TRBV5-1 combines with J gene TRBJ1-6, with D uncertain. V was clipped by 0 bases and J by 10 bases, with 17 bases between them. There are 16 residues in the CDR3. Germline CDR1 and CDR2: SGHRS and YFSETQ. CDR3 nucleotides: TGCGCCAGCAGCTTGGAAGTTAGGAGGGAGGGCTCACCCCTCCACTTT. Protein sequence: CASSLEVRREGSPLHF.

This clone was recorded many times. The chain recombines TRBV30 with TRBJ2-1; 7 bases line up with TRBD2. V lost 5 bases, J lost 4 bases, and 11 bases stayed unmatched. The CDR3 consists of 15 residues. Germline V CDR1 and CDR2: GTSNPN, SVGIG (reference sequence). This CDR3 reads CAWGGGDLPYNEQFF. In DNA form, the CDR3 reads TGTGCCTGGGGGGGGGGAGACCTCCCATACAATGAGCAGTTCTTC. Combining the CDR3 with reference TRBV30 and TRBJ2-1 gives the whole variable domain SQTIHQWPATLVQPVGSPLSLECTVEGTSNPNLYWYRQAAGRGLQLLFYSVGIGQISSEVPQNLSASRPQDRQFILSSKKLLLSDSGFYLCAWGGGDLPYNEQFFGPGTRLTVL.

This clone was detected ten times or more. The V gene is TRBV5-1, the J gene TRBJ2-7; D gene unclear. The V gene's germline CDR1 is SGHRS and CDR2 YFSETQ. Trimming removed 0 bases at V and 4 bases at J, with 5 bases between. There are 12 residues in the CDR3. CDR3 region: CASSLDGYEQYF. The CDR3 region has the DNA TGCGCCAGCAGCTTGGACGGTTACGAGCAGTACTTC.

This clone occurred once. V usage is TRBV20-1 and J usage is TRBJ1-3; D is unclear. The V and J ends lost 0 bases and 0 bases respectively, with 6 bases between them. The CDR3 sequence is 14 residues long. CDR1 is DFQATT and CDR2 is SNEGSKA in the germline V gene (reference sequence). CDR3 sequence: CSARDRSSGNTIYF. The CDR3, as DNA: TGCAGTGCTAGAGATCGCAGCTCTGGAAACACCATATATTTT.

The chain joins TRBV9 to TRBJ2-1; the D gene could be TRBD1 or TRBD2 (5 bases each). This CDR3 comprises 16 residues. Germline values: CDR1 SGDLS, CDR2 YYNGEE. V lost 4 bases to trimming and J lost 3 bases, with 17 bases between them. CDR3 coding DNA: TGTGCCAGCAGCCCCCCTGAGGGGCCCCACTACAATGAGCAGTTCTTC. The encoded protein is CASSPPEGPHYNEQFF.

This clone was counted at least ten times. V and J are TRBV5-1 and TRBJ1-1; D unresolved. Trimming took off 1 base at V and 1 base at J, with 5 bases between the two ends. The V gene's germline CDR1 is SGHRS and CDR2 YFSETQ. This CDR3 has 13 residues. The CDR3 nucleotides read TGCGCCAGCAGCTTGTTTGCGAACACTGAAGCTTTCTTT. Its protein product is CASSLFANTEAFF.

As for this clone: This may come from a read error, since a much larger clone is one base off. The genes are TRBV9 and TRBJ2-7; 8 bases are shared with TRBD1. The DNA end is more similar to TRBJ2-5, so the J call may be wrong. Germline V gene lookup returns CDR1 SGDLS and CDR2 YYNGEE. The CDR3 has 15 amino acids. In DNA form, the CDR3 reads TGTGCCAGCATCGATGGACAGGGTAGAGTCGAGACCCAGTACTTC. Translating it yields CASIDGQGRVETQYF.

The chain combines TRBV13 with TRBJ2-3; no clear D. Between the trimmed V and J ends, which lost 3 bases and 4 bases, there was a span of 5 bases. Germline values: CDR1 PRHDT, CDR2 FYEKMQ (reference sequence). The CDR3 extends over 12 amino acids. The CDR3 spells CASSFISDTQYF. DNA of the CDR3: TGTGCCAGCAGCTTCATCTCAGATACGCAGTATTTT.